These 11 T cell receptor beta chains were sequenced from one sample in a study of blood T cell repertoires in COVID-19 (dated by TCRdb to 2018 to 2021). To prepare the library, the immunoSEQ multiplex PCR assay was applied. Not all clones reach the TCRdb copy of this immuneACCESS table, which keeps in-frame sequences only. Checked studies attribute under half of the gap to unresolved V genes and leave the rest unexplained. Counted in this sample were tens of thousands of clones; roughly 83% of them appeared once. Clones ranked in the top ten supply about an eighth of the sample. The sample consisted of peripheral blood. The source of these receptors is a human donor in a cohort sampled during active COVID-19.

The genes are TRBV29-1 and TRBJ2-1; the match to TRBD2 covers 7 bases. CDR3 size: 13 residues. The V gene end was trimmed by 7 bases and the J gene end by 0 bases; junction bases not matched to a gene: 3. The germline V gene has CDR1 SQVTM and CDR2 ANQGSEA. CDR3 residues: CSGGGSSYNEQFF. The DNA for the CDR3 is TGCAGCGGGGGGGGGAGCTCCTACAATGAGCAGTTCTTC.

This clone has more than one count but fewer than ten. The CDR3: CAISPRVGETEAFF. DNA for the CDR3: TGTGCCATCAGTCCCCGAGTAGGGGAAACTGAAGCTTTCTTT. V usage is TRBV10-3 and J usage is TRBJ1-1, with D tentatively TRBD1 (5 bases). Germline loops: CDR1 ENHRY, CDR2 SYGVKD. The CDR3 consists of 14 residues. V dropped 5 bases and J dropped 5 bases, with 15 bases sitting between them.

This chain joins TRBV3-1 (or the pseudogene TRBV3-2) and TRBJ1-3; D unresolved. Trimming left V 2 bases short and J 0 bases short, with 14 bases between. The CDR3 covers 17 residues. Germline-derived CDR1 and CDR2 are LGHDT and YNNKEL (reference sequence). The DNA of the CDR3 is TGTGCCAGCAGCCAAAGGGCCCGGGAGTACTCTGGAAACACCATATATTTT. Amino acids: CASSQRAREYSGNTIYF.

The chain is built from TRBV24-1 and TRBJ2-1, with D hard to call. CDR1 is KGHDR, CDR2 SFDVKD, per germline. Trimming cost V 3 bases and J 2 bases, with 7 bases left between them. The CDR3 covers 14 residues. The CDR3 DNA follows: TGTGCCACCAGTGATGGGCCCCCCTACAATGAGCAGTTCTTC. Its translation is CATSDGPPYNEQFF.

This chain uses TRBV15 with TRBJ1-4; 10 bases agree with TRBD1. V shed 3 bases and J 3 bases; nucleotides not matched to a gene: 1. CDR1 is LNHNV, CDR2 YYDKDF, per germline (reference sequence). The CDR3 loop spans 15 amino acids. CDR3 sequence reads: CATSRTGGPNEKLFF. CDR3 bases: TGTGCCACCAGCAGGACAGGGGGCCCTAATGAAAAACTGTTTTTT.

This rearrangement joins TRBV6-6 to TRBJ2-5; D is possibly TRBD1 (5 bases). The V gene's germline CDR1 is MNHNY and CDR2 SVGAGI (reference sequence). V lost 6 bases to trimming and J lost 1 base, with 9 bases between them. The CDR3 covers 13 residues. The CDR3 loop reads CASRGDSQETQYF. CDR3 coding DNA: TGTGCCAGCAGAGGTGACAGCCAAGAGACCCAGTACTTC.

This clone has only one observation. V is TRBV7-3 and J is TRBJ2-5; 11 bases are a match to TRBD2. There are 18 residues in the CDR3. The J segment lost 4 bases and the V segment lost 4 bases, leaving 14 bases of the junction unmatched. CDR1 SGHTA and CDR2 FQGTGA come from the germline V gene. CDR3 bases: TGTGCCAGCAGCTCCATGGGCCCGGGACTAGCGGAACGAGAGACCCAGTACTTC. Translated: CASSSMGPGLAERETQYF.

This chain links TRBV6-5 with TRBJ2-7; 10 positions match TRBD1. CDR1 and CDR2 (germline): MNHEY, SVGAGI. This CDR3 has 14 residues. V shed 6 bases and J 5 bases; nucleotides not matched to a gene: 7. CDR3 sequence reads: CASSPGQGYNEQYF. In nucleotides, the CDR3 is TGTGCCAGCAGCCCGGGACAGGGGTATAACGAGCAGTACTTC.

This sequence joins TRBV7-9 and TRBJ1-1, with 8 nucleotides matching TRBD1. CDR1 and CDR2 from the germline V gene are SEHNR and FQNEAQ (reference sequence). The CDR3 length is 16 residues. Trimming cost V 1 base and J 1 base; bases outside gene matches: 5. The CDR3 DNA follows: TGTGCCAGCAGCTTAGGACGGACAGGGTGGAACACTGAAGCTTTCTTT. Translation: CASSLGRTGWNTEAFF.

On this clone itself: One junction end does not reproduce the germline sequence, and a read error may be involved. This rearrangement joins TRBV7-7 to TRBJ2-7, with D possibly matching TRBD2 (6 bases). Per the germline V gene, CDR1 is SSHAT and CDR2 is FNYEAQ (reference sequence). This CDR3 spans 14 amino acids. CDR3 in DNA: TGTGCTAGCAGCTTAGCGGTATCAGACTACGAGCAGTACTTC. Translating it yields CASSLAVSDYEQYF.

This chain connects TRBV7-9 to TRBJ2-1; no firm D call. This CDR3 region has 13 residues. V lost 3 bases and J lost 5, with 8 bases in between. The germline V gene has CDR1 SEHNR and CDR2 FQNEAQ (reference sequence). CDR3 DNA sequence: TGTGCCAGCAGCTTGAACGCGAACAATGAGCAGTTCTTC. It specifies CASSLNANNEQFF.